This is a list of T cell receptor beta chains from one sample in a study of blood T cell repertoires in COVID-19. The table came from immunoSEQ multiplex PCR; TCRdb's copy has only in-frame clones and leaves some out. The sample comprises roughly 120,000 clones, just over 85% of which are singletons, and about 1% rests with the top ten. Sequencing used peripheral blood. These receptors were obtained from a woman aged 45 to 65 with active or convalescent COVID-19. The CDR3 runs from the conserved cysteine through the conserved F or W. A D gene is named only where the DNA matches it firmly. Only part of the rows carry a size: once, few, many, or a class if the clone is expanded.

d_gene | j_gene | v_gene | abundance | CDR3aa | CDR3nt
- | TRBJ1-1 | TRBV28 | once | CASSFPGDTEAFF | TGTGCCAGCAGTTTCCCGGGGGACACTGAAGCTTTCTTT
TRBD2 | TRBJ2-3 | TRBV29-1 | - | CSVEDFISGAGVTDTQYF | TGCAGCGTTGAAGACTTTATAAGCGGGGCAGGAGTCACAGATACGCAGTATTTT
- | TRBJ2-7 | TRBV6-2/TRBV6-3 | - | CASSYQQGGAYEQYF | TGTGCCAGCAGTTACCAACAGGGTGGAGCCTACGAGCAGTACTTC
- | TRBJ2-7 | TRBV27 | - | CASTRGNSYEQYF | TGTGCCAGTACCCGCGGGAACTCCTACGAGCAGTACTTC
TRBD1 | TRBJ1-1 | TRBV2 | - | CASGRQGGITEAFF | TGTGCCAGCGGACGACAGGGGGGGATCACTGAAGCTTTCTTT
- | TRBJ1-4 | TRBV27 | few | CASSWHINEKLFF | TGTGCCAGCAGTTGGCACATTAATGAAAAACTGTTTTTT
- | TRBJ1-6 | TRBV7-2 | once | CASSLARSYNSPLHF | TGTGCCAGCAGCTTAGCTCGGAGCTATAATTCACCCCTCCACTTT
- | TRBJ1-1 | TRBV25-1 | - | CASSEFLNTEAFF | TGTGCCAGCAGTGAATTTCTAAACACTGAAGCTTTCTTT
- | TRBJ2-7 | TRBV20-1 | - | CSASRAGEQYF | TGCAGTGCTTCCAGGGCAGGCGAGCAGTACTTC
- | TRBJ1-4 | TRBV6-6 | - | CASMTGTNEKLFF | TGTGCCAGCATGACAGGAACTAATGAAAAACTGTTTTTT
- | TRBJ1-3 | TRBV19 | - | CASSQREQGNTIYF | TGTGCCAGTAGTCAACGGGAGCAAGGAAACACCATATATTTT
TRBD2 | TRBJ2-7 | TRBV18 | - | CASSPPSTLAGGRGYEQYF | TGTGCCAGCTCACCACCGTCGACACTAGCGGGAGGAAGGGGCTACGAGCAGTACTTC
TRBD2 | TRBJ2-7 | TRBV28 | - | CASSSLGTSGIPYEQYF | TGTGCCAGCAGTTCCCTCGGGACTAGCGGGATCCCCTACGAGCAGTACTTC
TRBD2 | TRBJ2-5 | TRBV28 | once | CASSPGAGGTETQYF | TGTGCCAGCAGTCCAGGCGCGGGAGGGACAGAGACCCAGTACTTC
- | TRBJ1-2 | TRBV4-2 | few | CASSQEQTADYGYTF | TGTGCCAGCAGCCAAGAACAAACAGCGGACTATGGCTACACCTTC
- | TRBJ2-3 | TRBV12-3/TRBV12-4 | - | CASRGSDTQYF | TGTGCCAGCAGAGGTAGCGATACGCAGTATTTT
- | TRBJ1-6 | TRBV28 | once | CASRKSGSNSPLHF | TGTGCCAGCAGAAAGTCGGGATCGAATTCACCCCTCCACTTT
TRBD1 | TRBJ1-6 | TRBV7-8 | - | CASSFLSTGWNDSPLHF | TGTGCCAGCAGCTTTCTTTCGACAGGGTGGAACGATTCACCCCTCCACTTT
- | TRBJ1-6 | TRBV5-1 | once | CASKEQEGNSPLHF | TGCGCCAGCAAAGAACAGGAGGGTAATTCACCCCTCCACTTT
TRBD1 | TRBJ2-7 | TRBV20-1 | - | CSASSPGQGYEQYF | TGCAGTGCTAGTTCTCCGGGACAGGGCTACGAGCAGTACTTC
TRBD1 | TRBJ2-1 | TRBV6-4 | - | CASRPGQGANEQFF | TGTGCCAGCAGACCGGGACAGGGGGCCAATGAGCAGTTCTTC
TRBD1 | TRBJ2-7 | TRBV5-1 | - | CASSKSTGGGLKEQYF | TGCGCCAGCAGCAAATCTACAGGGGGCGGGCTGAAAGAGCAGTACTTC
- | TRBJ1-2 | TRBV5-6 | - | CASSLGQGGLGDGYTF | TGTGCCAGCAGCCTGGGGCAGGGAGGGTTAGGGGATGGCTACACCTTC
- | TRBJ2-6 | TRBV19 | - | CASSTSGFSGANVLTF | TGTGCCAGTAGTACGTCAGGTTTCTCTGGGGCCAACGTCCTGACTTTC
TRBD2 | TRBJ2-7 | TRBV28 | - | CASSFWTSVSYEQYF | TGTGCCAGCAGTTTCTGGACTAGCGTATCCTACGAGCAGTACTTC
- | TRBJ1-1 | TRBV30 | once | CAWSGGENTEAFF | TGTGCCTGGAGTGGGGGGGAGAACACTGAAGCTTTCTTT
TRBD2 | TRBJ2-1 | TRBV6-5 | - | CASRGGLAPYNEQFF | TGTGCCAGCAGAGGTGGACTAGCCCCCTACAATGAGCAGTTCTTC
- | TRBJ1-1 | TRBV28 | - | CASSFGTRQIARTEAFF | TGTGCCAGCAGTTTCGGGACTAGACAGATAGCCCGCACTGAAGCTTTCTTT
TRBD2 | TRBJ2-3 | TRBV9 | once | CASSVESSGIADTQYF | TGTGCCAGCAGCGTAGAATCCAGCGGGATTGCAGATACGCAGTATTTT
- | TRBJ2-5 | TRBV21-1 | - | CASSKEEATSGRAEGSPQETQYF | TGTGCCAGCAGCAAAGAGGAGGCAACTAGCGGGAGGGCCGAAGGCTCACCCCAAGAGACCCAGTACTTC
- | TRBJ1-4 | TRBV2 | - | CASSRQEKLFF | TGTGCCAGCAGTCGACAGGAAAAACTGTTTTTT
- | TRBJ2-5 | TRBV15 | - | CATSRALSETQYF | TGTGCCACCAGCAGAGCACTTTCTGAGACCCAGTACTTC
TRBD1 | TRBJ2-7 | TRBV28 | - | CASSYPLGTGREQYF | TGTGCCAGCAGTTACCCTCTGGGGACAGGGCGCGAGCAGTACTTC
- | TRBJ1-2 | TRBV27 | once | CASSLVGDLRFLNYGYTF | TGTGCCAGCAGTTTAGTAGGGGATCTACGTTTTCTAAACTATGGCTACACCTTC
- | TRBJ2-7 | TRBV28 | - | CASSFSAGAHEQYF | TGTGCCAGCAGTTTTTCGGCAGGCGCCCACGAGCAGTACTTC
- | TRBJ2-7 | TRBV19 | - | CASSINRGTSDYEQYF | TGTGCCAGTAGTATAAATCGGGGTACCTCCGACTACGAGCAGTACTTC
- | TRBJ1-1 | TRBV30 | - | CAWSVRGRGDFF | TGTGCCTGGAGTGTACGTGGCAGGGGCGACTTCTTT
- | TRBJ1-4 | TRBV7-2 | - | CASSPARASANEKLFF | TGTGCCAGCAGCCCCGCCAGGGCTTCGGCTAATGAAAAACTGTTTTTT
- | TRBJ1-4 | TRBV9 | - | CASSVGATNEKLFF | TGTGCCAGCAGCGTAGGAGCAACTAATGAAAAACTGTTTTTT
- | TRBJ1-2 | TRBV6-6 | - | CASSYGRTNYGYTF | TGTGCCAGCAGTTACGGGAGAACTAACTATGGCTACACCTTC
- | TRBJ1-5 | TRBV19 | - | CASSIGGGGDSNQPQHF | TGTGCCAGTAGTATAGGAGGGGGGGGCGATAGCAATCAGCCCCAGCATTTT
- | TRBJ2-7 | TRBV19 | - | CASRRKQGSYEQYF | TGTGCCAGTAGGAGAAAACAGGGTTCCTACGAGCAGTACTTC
- | TRBJ2-7 | TRBV9 | few | CASSPETTYEQYF | TGTGCCAGCAGCCCTGAGACAACATACGAGCAGTACTTC